This TCR beta chain was recorded in a study of T cell responses to AZD1222 COVID-19 vaccine. Study-wide results and caveats: The sample set comprised mostly white British donors with more females, and clonal diversity was possibly underestimated. It was only a handful of AZD1222 recipients who were seropositive at baseline. There were repertoire samples only from the period after the peak T cell response.

The protocol was immunoSEQ multiplex PCR, while the TCRdb copy is restricted to in-frame clones and leaves out a portion. The sample gives fewer than 120,000 clones, 85% to 90% of which show up once; over 12% is in the top ten. Note on this clone: No antigen is known for it.

The CDR3 extends over 13 amino acids. The V gene's germline CDR1 is SGHRS and CDR2 YFSETQ. J was trimmed by 5 bases and V by 4 bases; bases with no gene match: 5. The material was peripheral blood, obtained 28 days after the second AZD1222 dose. The source of this sequence is an adult who received the AZD1222 COVID-19 vaccine. This chain joins TRBV5-1 and TRBJ2-5; TRBD1 agrees at 7 bases. The CDR3 DNA sequence: TGCGCCAGCAGCGAACAGGGGTGGGAGACCCAGTACTTC. This codes for CASSEQGWETQYF.